The present T cell receptor (beta chain) was sequenced within a study of identifying expanded T cells in peripheral blood (dated by TCRdb to between 2017 and 2020). General notes on the study: Technical replicates were generated by sequencing separate aliquots of the same genomic DNA pool, and four replicates were compared pairwise. What the authors observed across the whole study: The binomial model flagged around 1.2 differentially abundant clones between technical replicates, compared with approximately 16 over roughly 2 weeks and 19 over about four weeks. The authors expected biological variance in healthy repertoires might increase further over much longer intervals such as months to years. In all healthy donors, the variance in clone template counts between samples taken two weeks apart rose significantly as total template count increased. Across all healthy-donor time intervals, the beta-binomial model significantly lowered both the number of clones called differentially abundant and the false-positive rate.

On this clone: The antigen this receptor binds is unknown. No quality values exist for individual bases; no much larger clone is one base distant.

V is reduced by 3 bases and J by 5 bases, leaving a spacing of 16 bases between them. CDR1 and CDR2, per the germline V gene (reference sequence), are GTSNPN and SVGIG. Including the terminal cysteine and phenylalanine, the CDR3 comprises 14 residues. The retained sequence is limited to the CDR3, 42 bases, with the frame set at the first base. During the collection period, no infections or other immune events were recorded for the healthy donors. Time-dependent variance in a beta-binomial model of T-cell clone differential abundance was calibrated using healthy-donor blood repertoires as a training cohort. The training cohort comprised roughly 10 healthy donors, 3 female and 7 male. Donor ages ranged from roughly 29 to 64 years, with an average of about 41 years. Obtained from a commercial supplier, whole blood was collected from each healthy donor at three time points set about two weeks apart. For immunosequencing, genomic DNA was extracted from whole blood that had not been sorted.

The immunoSEQ Assay, which uses bias-controlled multiplex PCR amplification of genomic DNA, was used to profile TCRbeta CDR3 regions. Per the source publication's procedure: To quantify the absolute abundance of each unique TCRbeta CDR3 region, the sequences were collapsed and filtered. Two models were used to test differential abundance: a binomial model (Fisher-equivalent) and a beta-binomial model that adds time-dependent variance fitted from healthy donors. Clones with fewer than 5 combined templates were removed, and a clone was called differentially abundant if the clone's Benjamini-Hochberg FDR was below 0.01. In the beta-binomial model, variance was expressed as a function of the total template count across the two samples, in the form v = (b*log(k)+a)^2. In TCRdb, the immuneACCESS table is reduced to in-frame sequences with V and J assigned. These tables do not hold every clone; where another copy was compared, an unresolved V gene accounts for under half, and the others remain unexplained. The V and J calls and the clone size are those of that table, but D and trimming were determined from the DNA. The sample records roughly 100,000 clones, around 88% of which are singletons. The ten biggest clones cover about 14% of the sample.

Here the chain combines TRBV30 and TRBJ1-2; TRBD1 is a possible D gene, resting on 5 matching bases. The sample comprised blood. The receptor's source is a person aged 18 to 75 in good health. The CDR3 amino acid sequence is: CAWSQPGVIYGYTF. The base sequence is TGTGCCTGGAGCCAACCGGGGGTTATATATGGCTACACCTTC.